The subject of this entry is one TCR beta chain. These data come from a study of OX40 agonist ivuxolimab in advanced cancers. Study background: Allowance was made for prior anti-PD-1, anti-PD-L1 or anti-CTLA-4 therapy, and 35% to 40% had some.

Data came from immunoSEQ multiplex PCR; TCRdb stores just in-frame clones and leaves some out. The table records tens of thousands of clones, around 89% of them present only once. Deletions cut 3 bases from V and 7 bases from J, with 6 bases between. The CDR3 runs to 12 residues. Germline-derived CDR1 and CDR2 are LGHNA and YSLEER. The source is an adult with an advanced solid tumor such as melanoma, head and neck, liver or kidney cancer. This chain joins TRBV4-3 and TRBJ2-2, with D unclear. Sequencing was performed on CD4+ or CD8+ T cells sorted from blood, taken in a trial of the OX40 agonist ivuxolimab. The CDR3 region has the DNA TGCGCCAGCAGCCAGGCGTACGGGGAGCTGTTTTTT. Amino acid sequence: CASSQAYGELFF.